This T cell receptor beta chain was sequenced during a study of T cell responses to AZD1222 COVID-19 vaccine. Trimming removed 2 bases at V and 8 bases at J, with 15 bases between. CDR1 KGHDR and CDR2 SFDVKD come from the germline V gene. This CDR3 region has 16 residues. With respect to this clone: Its antigen remains unidentified.

Clones were read by immunoSEQ multiplex PCR, and TCRdb kept only the in-frame ones, dropping some. The table shows about 53,000 clones, with roughly 89% occurring only once. Study conclusions and caveats: Repertoires in all cases were sampled only once the peak T cell response had passed. The sample set comprised mostly white British donors with more females, and clonal diversity was possibly underestimated.

This receptor was identified in an adult who received the AZD1222 COVID-19 vaccine. This sample comprised peripheral blood, obtained 28 days after the second AZD1222 dose. V usage is TRBV24-1 and J usage is TRBJ1-6; no reliable D call. The CDR3 DNA is TGTGCCACCAGTGATTCGTCGGCAGGAGCTTATTCACCCCTCCACTTT. Its protein product is CATSDSSAGAYSPLHF.